The 8 T cell receptor beta chains reported below all come from one sample, sequenced in a study of high-grade serous ovarian cancer treatment subgroups (dated by TCRdb to the early 2020s). Preparation of the library involved the immunoSEQ multiplex PCR assay. TCRdb obtained this table from immuneACCESS and retained in-frame rearrangements with V and J assigned. These tables miss some clones; where compared with another copy, unresolved V genes account for less than half of the shortfall, and the remainder is unexplained. The sample data list about 5,800 clones, and roughly three quarters of these were observed just once. The leading ten clones occupy less than 9% of the sample. The tumor samples were collected prior to definitive surgery or chemotherapy. The sequencing input was tumor tissue. These receptors all stem from a human donor with high-grade serous ovarian cancer.

This clone was found a few times. The chain joins TRBV2 to TRBJ1-2; 10 nucleotides line up with TRBD1. The V gene end was trimmed by 6 bases and the J gene end by 1 base; junction bases not matched to a gene: 5. Germline assignment: CDR1 SNHLY and CDR2 FYNNEI. The CDR3 loop spans 15 amino acids. CDR3: CASSLTGGGNYGYTF. As DNA, the CDR3 is TGTGCCAGCAGCCTGACAGGGGGCGGTAACTATGGCTACACCTTC.

The rearrangement links TRBV2 to TRBJ1-6, with D perhaps TRBD1 (6 bases). Germline V CDR1 and CDR2: SNHLY, FYNNEI. V lost 3 bases and J lost 6, with 15 bases in between. The CDR3 runs to 16 residues. The CDR3 protein is CASSDSGGTANSPLHF. The CDR3 DNA is TGTGCCAGCAGTGATTCGGGGGGCACAGCTAATTCACCCCTCCACTTT.

The chain has TRBV11-2 and TRBJ1-6; a weak D match, TRBD1 (5 bases). In germline, CDR1 is SGHAT, CDR2 FQNNGV. V was cut by 3 bases and J by 10 bases, with 10 bases left in between. The CDR3 runs to 13 residues. Written as DNA, the CDR3 is TGTGCCAGCAGCTTCCCGGGGGGATCACCCCTCCACTTT. It specifies CASSFPGGSPLHF.

The CDR3 sequence: CSVRGVFGSETQYF. The CDR3 DNA follows: TGCAGCGTCCGGGGGGTATTCGGGTCAGAGACCCAGTACTTC. The genes are TRBV29-1 and TRBJ2-5, with 7 bases aligning to TRBD2. Germline V gene data show CDR1 as SQVTM and CDR2 as ANQGSEA. With 6 bases clipped from V and 4 bases from J, the junction kept 11 bases outside the gene matches. The CDR3 runs 14 residues.

This clone occurred a few times. J is TRBJ1-1 and V is TRBV2; no definite D call. Germline CDR1 reads SNHLY; CDR2 reads FYNNEI. V lost 6 bases to trimming and J lost 7 bases, with 15 bases between them. The CDR3 extends over 13 amino acids. Here the CDR3 DNA reads TGTGCCAGCAGCGAGGACCGCACTTTTGAAGCTTTCTTT. Translation gives CASSEDRTFEAFF.

This sequence joins TRBV9 and TRBJ1-1; D uncertain. The germline V and J ends were trimmed by 0 bases and 2 bases, with 8 bases remaining between them. The CDR3 sequence is 14 residues long. CDR1 is SGDLS, CDR2 YYNGEE, per germline. CDR3 residues: CASSVVPANTEAFF. CDR3 bases: TGTGCCAGCAGCGTAGTTCCTGCAAACACTGAAGCTTTCTTT.

This rearrangement joins TRBV6-6 to TRBJ1-5; D not certain. The CDR3 consists of 14 residues. The germline V gene has CDR1 MNHNY and CDR2 SVGAGI (reference sequence). With 5 bases removed from V and 6 bases from J, the gap between germline ends came to 14 bases. CDR3 residues: CASSNTFGIQPQHF. The CDR3 bases are TGTGCCAGCAGTAACACCTTCGGGATTCAGCCCCAGCATTTT.

This chain's CDR3 is CASGPGQQTYEQYF. The CDR3, as DNA: TGTGCCAGCGGCCCGGGACAGCAAACCTACGAGCAGTACTTC. V gene TRBV6-5 combines with J gene TRBJ2-7; 7 nucleotides line up with TRBD1. J was trimmed by 2 bases and V by 8 bases; bases with no gene match: 9. Germline CDR1 reads MNHEY; CDR2 reads SVGAGI. The CDR3 covers 14 residues.